This T cell receptor (beta chain) appears in the sequencing data of a study of blood T cell repertoires in COVID-19. Trimming took off 4 bases at V and 0 bases at J, with 10 bases between the two ends. The CDR3 is 15 amino acids. Looked up from germline, CDR1 is LNHDA and CDR2 is SQIVND (reference sequence). Profiling relied on immunoSEQ multiplex PCR, and the TCRdb table lists in-frame clones only, not all of them. The sample holds more than 140,000 clones; around 80% are singletons and the top ten take approximately 7.1%. The sample comprised peripheral blood. This TCR was recovered from a woman aged 50 to 60 in a cohort sampled during active or convalescent COVID-19. This sequence joins TRBV19 and TRBJ1-5; D unclear. CDR3 residues: CASSRGVYSNQPQHF. The CDR3 nucleotides are TGTGCCAGTAGTAGAGGAGTATATAGCAATCAGCCCCAGCATTTT. The variable domain in full, with the rest retrieved from reference TRBV19 and TRBJ1-5, is DGGITQSPKYLFRKEGQNVTLSCEQNLNHDAMYWYRQDPGQGLRLIYYSQIVNDFQKGDIAEGYSVSREKKESFPLTVTSAQKNPTAFYLCASSRGVYSNQPQHFGDGTRLSIL.